These 31 T cell receptor beta chains were sequenced from one sample in a study of CD8+ T cells in alopecia areata. Sequencing used cDNA as its template, made by extracting RNA and reverse transcribing it. Generated by immunoSEQ multiplex PCR, the TCRdb table keeps only in-frame clones and is missing some. The data show roughly 190,000 clones, around 56% seen once. Treatment denoted: oral pan-JAK inhibitor, 5-10 mg twice daily. The specimen comprised CD4+ T cells sorted from blood, sampled at week 4, from a patient treated with tofacitinib. The origin of the receptors is a human donor with alopecia areata.

V gene TRBV5-1 combines with J gene TRBJ2-6; D not resolved. The ends were cut back, 4 bases at V and 4 bases at J, with 9 bases in the middle. The CDR3 runs to 14 residues. The germline V gene encodes CDR1 SGHRS and CDR2 YFSETQ. CDR3 sequence: CASSGGAGANVLTF. DNA of the CDR3: TGCGCCAGCAGCGGCGGAGCGGGGGCCAACGTCCTGACTTTC.

The rearrangement links TRBV5-1 to TRBJ1-2; the D gene is possibly TRBD1 (6 bases). The V end was cut by 4 bases, the J end by 8 bases, with 18 bases between. Germline CDR1 and CDR2: SGHRS and YFSETQ. CDR3 length: 14 residues. The CDR3 loop is CASSPLGTPVGYTF. The CDR3 region has the DNA TGCGCCAGCAGCCCGCTCGGGACACCGGTGGGCTACACCTTC.

The chain is built from TRBV2 and TRBJ2-4; D perhaps matches TRBD2 (6 bases). The CDR3 contains 14 residues. The ends were cut back, 6 bases at V and 0 bases at J, with 9 bases in the middle. The germline gives CDR1 SNHLY, CDR2 FYNNEI. CDR3 nucleotide sequence: TGTGCCAGCAGCGGGAGCGGAGCCAAAAACATTCAGTACTTC. This gives the protein CASSGSGAKNIQYF.

This chain links TRBV30 with TRBJ2-3, with D perhaps matching TRBD1 (7 bases). This CDR3 contains 15 residues. CDR1 is GTSNPN and CDR2 is SVGIG in the germline V gene (reference sequence). Trimming took off 3 bases at V and 2 bases at J, with 15 bases between the two ends. CDR3 in amino acids: CAWRGQGGFTDTQYF. CDR3 sequence (DNA): TGTGCCTGGAGGGGCCAGGGGGGCTTCACAGATACGCAGTATTTT.

This chain joins TRBV5-1 and TRBJ1-2, with D unresolved. Trimming removed 0 bases from V and 8 bases from J, with 11 bases in between. The CDR3 covers 13 residues. Germline lookup yields CDR1 SGHRS and CDR2 YFSETQ. The CDR3 DNA reads TGCGCCAGCAGCTTGGAAGCCCTGGGGGGCTACACCTTC. It yields the protein CASSLEALGGYTF.

The chain couples TRBV20-1 to TRBJ2-3; the D gene is possibly TRBD1 (5 bases). This CDR3 region has 11 residues. V gave up 6 bases and J gave up 6 bases, with 10 bases separating them. Germline CDR1 DFQATT, CDR2 SNEGSKA (reference sequence). This CDR3 is CSAPGWDTQYF. The CDR3 nucleotides read TGCAGTGCCCCAGGGTGGGATACGCAGTATTTT.

This chain links TRBV15 with TRBJ2-3; possibly TRBD2 for D (6 bases). Germline CDR1 reads LNHNV; CDR2 reads YYDKDF (reference sequence). This CDR3 has 14 amino acids. Trimming removed 7 bases at V and 1 base at J, with 12 bases between. The CDR3 bases are TGTGCCACCAAGGAGGGGCGGGGCACAGATACGCAGTATTTT. It codes for CATKEGRGTDTQYF.

The V call is TRBV2, the J call TRBJ2-5; D gene ambiguous. This CDR3 spans 11 amino acids. Germline CDR1 reads SNHLY; CDR2 reads FYNNEI. Trimming left V 8 bases short and J 5 bases short, with 9 bases between. The CDR3 is CASAAGETQYF. CDR3 coding DNA: TGTGCCAGCGCCGCCGGCGAGACCCAGTACTTC.

This chain links TRBV15 with TRBJ2-5; D gene unclear. V was shortened by 4 bases and J by 2 bases, with 5 bases between the two germline ends. Germline-derived CDR1 and CDR2 are LNHNV and YYDKDF (reference sequence). The CDR3 is 12 amino acids. The CDR3 reads CATSKGQETQYF. CDR3 DNA: TGTGCCACCAGCAAAGGACAAGAGACCCAGTACTTC. The full variable domain, rest sourced from reference TRBV15 and TRBJ2-5, is DAMVIQNPRYQVTQFGKPVTLSCSQTLNHNVMYWYQQKSSQAPKLLFHYYDKDFNNEADTPDNFQSRRPNTSFCFLDIRSPGLGDTAMYLCATSKGQETQYFGPGTRLLVL.

The chain joins TRBV4-1 to TRBJ1-2; D is perhaps TRBD1 (6 bases). Germline assignment: CDR1 MGHRA and CDR2 YSYEKL. The CDR3 length is 15 residues. The germline V and J ends were trimmed by 7 bases and 3 bases, with 18 bases remaining between them. CDR3 amino acids: CASTFGKGGDYGYTF. The CDR3 region has the DNA TGCGCCAGCACGTTTGGAAAGGGGGGGGACTATGGCTACACCTTC.

The chain recombines TRBV4-1 with TRBJ2-5; 9 nucleotides match TRBD2. CDR1 and CDR2 (germline): MGHRA, YSYEKL. The CDR3 has 17 residues. V shed 0 bases and J 5 bases; nucleotides not matched to a gene: 10. CDR3 sequence (DNA): TGCGCCAGCAGCCAAGAGGAAGCGGGAGGCCGGGGGGAGACCCAGTACTTC. Translating gives CASSQEEAGGRGETQYF.

V and J are TRBV29-1 and TRBJ2-7; D may be TRBD1 (5 bases). The ends were cut back, 4 bases at V and 3 bases at J, with 10 bases in the middle. Germline assignment: CDR1 SQVTM and CDR2 ANQGSEA. The CDR3 is made up of 12 amino acids. The CDR3 loop reads CSVGARGYEQYF. The DNA of the CDR3 is TGCAGCGTTGGGGCAAGGGGCTACGAGCAGTACTTC.

This clone came up a few times. The DNA for the CDR3 is TGTGCCAGCAGACTAGCGGGAGGAAGTACCGGGGAGCTGTTTTTT. It is translated as CASRLAGGSTGELFF. The gene calls are TRBV6-5 and TRBJ2-2; 12 nucleotides agree with TRBD2. The V and J ends lost 6 bases and 5 bases, in that order; junction bases with no gene match: 4. This CDR3 spans 15 amino acids. Germline assignment: CDR1 MNHEY and CDR2 SVGAGI.

This chain uses TRBV5-1 with TRBJ1-5, with a possible D match to TRBD1 (6 bases). Deletions cut 0 bases from V and 0 bases from J, with 7 bases between. The CDR3 runs 15 residues. Germline assignment: CDR1 SGHRS and CDR2 YFSETQ. The DNA of the CDR3 is TGCGCCAGCAGCTTGGAGGGGGTTAGCAATCAGCCCCAGCATTTT. Encoded protein: CASSLEGVSNQPQHF.

The V and J genes are TRBV7-3 and TRBJ2-5; TRBD1 or TRBD2 may be the D gene (5 bases each). Trimming took 2 bases from V and 9 from J, leaving 13 bases between them. Germline values: CDR1 SGHTA, CDR2 FQGTGA. The CDR3 contains 13 residues. CDR3 region: CASSLDGGKSQYF. The CDR3 nucleotides read TGTGCCAGCAGCTTAGATGGGGGAAAGTCCCAGTACTTC.

The chain links TRBV2 to TRBJ2-5; D is unresolved. The V gene's germline CDR1 is SNHLY and CDR2 FYNNEI. This CDR3 comprises 11 residues. Trimming left V 6 bases short and J 3 bases short, with 5 bases between. The CDR3 DNA is TGTGCCAGCAGAGAGGAAGAGACCCAGTACTTC. It translates to CASREEETQYF.

This clone occurred a few times. Because the CDR3's place on the DNA is in doubt, the DNA is left out and the CDR3 is given as listed by TCRdb. The chain uses TRBV4-2 and TRBJ2-2; the D call TRBD2 from the table was never checked on the DNA. From germline, CDR1 is LGHNA and CDR2 YNFKEQ. The CDR3 length is 20 residues, termini included. The CDR3 loop is CASSQRRDYLLALTPGSCFF.

V is TRBV28 and J is TRBJ2-7; D remains unclear. V dropped 7 bases and J dropped 5 bases, with 18 bases sitting between them. CDR3 length equals 14 residues. In germline, CDR1 is MDHEN, CDR2 SYDVKM. The CDR3 DNA sequence: TGTGCCAGCAAGACCGGTACCCCTTATGACGAGCAGTACTTC. This sequence encodes CASKTGTPYDEQYF.

The rearrangement uses TRBV29-1 and TRBJ1-2, with 9 bases fitting TRBD1. The germline CDR1 and CDR2 sequences are SQVTM and ANQGSEA. The trim removed 4 bases at V and 8 bases at J, leaving 8 bases unmatched. The CDR3 covers 13 residues. CDR3 amino acids: CSVGGQGEGGYTF. DNA for the CDR3: TGCAGCGTTGGGGGACAGGGTGAGGGCGGCTACACCTTC.

This clone was seen a handful of times. The genes are TRBV29-1 and TRBJ1-5; tentatively, D is TRBD1 (5 bases). Germline loops: CDR1 SQVTM, CDR2 ANQGSEA. The CDR3 has 13 amino acids. V was shortened by 4 bases and J by 4 bases, with 11 bases between the two germline ends. The CDR3 loop is CSVGSRDNQPQHF. In DNA, the CDR3 is TGCAGCGTTGGGTCCAGGGATAATCAGCCCCAGCATTTT.

V gene TRBV29-1 combines with J gene TRBJ2-1; 10 positions match TRBD2. The CDR3 loop spans 16 amino acids. Trimming took 1 base from V and 2 from J; bases not matched to a gene: 5. The V gene's germline CDR1 is SQVTM and CDR2 ANQGSEA. The CDR3 DNA follows: TGCAGCGTTGAAGGGACTAGCGGACGGGCCTACAATGAGCAGTTCTTC. This sequence encodes CSVEGTSGRAYNEQFF.

This sequence joins TRBV5-1 and TRBJ2-5; possibly TRBD2 for D (5 bases). The germline CDR1 and CDR2 sequences are SGHRS and YFSETQ. V shed 4 bases and J shed 4 bases, with 11 bases lying between them. The CDR3 contains 13 residues. CDR3 residues: CASSGGGSETQYF. DNA of the CDR3: TGCGCCAGCAGCGGAGGTGGGTCAGAGACCCAGTACTTC.

The rearrangement joins TRBV6-5 to TRBJ2-1, with a possible D match to TRBD2 (5 bases). The CDR3 covers 15 residues. Germline loops: CDR1 MNHEY, CDR2 SVGAGI. The V gene lost 6 bases and the J gene lost 0 bases, with 12 bases spanning the gap. CDR3: CASRPRVVSYNEQFF. The CDR3, as DNA: TGTGCCAGCAGGCCGCGGGTCGTCTCCTACAATGAGCAGTTCTTC.

This clone was observed a single time. The gene calls are TRBV4-2 and TRBJ1-1, with a weak D call TRBD1 (6 bases). The CDR3 extends over 15 amino acids. Per germline, CDR1 LGHNA and CDR2 YNFKEQ. V was pared by 3 bases and J by 0 bases, with 11 bases between. The CDR3 DNA reads TGTGCCAGCAGCCAGGCTGGGGGCCTGAACACTGAAGCTTTCTTT. It yields the protein CASSQAGGLNTEAFF.

The sample holds a few counts of this clone. This rearrangement joins TRBV7-2 to TRBJ2-3, with D unclear. CDR1 SGHTA and CDR2 FQGNSA come from the germline V gene. Trimming pared 2 bases from V and 7 bases from J, leaving 16 bases between. This CDR3 contains 15 residues. CDR3 sequence: CASSLSTASLHTQYF. In DNA form, the CDR3 reads TGTGCCAGCAGCTTATCCACCGCTTCGTTGCATACGCAGTATTTT.

The V and J genes are TRBV7-2 and TRBJ2-1; no clear D. CDR3 length: 12 amino acids. V lost 4 bases to trimming and J lost 8 bases, with 9 bases between them. Germline CDR1 reads SGHTA; CDR2 reads FQGNSA. The CDR3 protein is CASSSQRYEQFF. For the CDR3, the DNA is TGTGCCAGCAGCTCCCAACGATATGAGCAGTTCTTC.

On this clone: Within the sample, other DNA sequences also encode this same CDR3. This sequence joins TRBV29-1 and TRBJ2-2; 7 nucleotides align to TRBD1. CDR1 is SQVTM, CDR2 ANQGSEA, per germline. CDR3 length equals 13 residues. V lost 6 bases to trimming and J lost 0 bases; unmatched junction nucleotides: 1. CDR3 region: CSVGTANTGELFF. In DNA form, the CDR3 reads TGCAGCGTCGGGACAGCGAACACCGGGGAGCTGTTTTTT.

V is TRBV7-2 and J is TRBJ2-3; 14 nucleotides align to TRBD2. There are 18 residues in the CDR3. The trim removed 0 bases at V and 1 base at J, leaving 3 bases unmatched. The germline V gene has CDR1 SGHTA and CDR2 FQGNSA. Here the CDR3 DNA reads TGTGCCAGCAGCTTAGCGGGACTAGCGGGAGTCGGCACAGATACGCAGTATTTT. Translated, it gives CASSLAGLAGVGTDTQYF.

The chain carries TRBV5-1 and TRBJ2-7; 7 bases map to TRBD1. V dropped 1 base and J dropped 2; count of bases not matched to a gene: 9. The CDR3 contains 16 residues. From germline, CDR1 is SGHRS and CDR2 YFSETQ. The CDR3 here is CASSLLQQGSAYEQYF. The CDR3 DNA sequence: TGCGCCAGCAGCTTGTTACAACAGGGGTCGGCCTACGAGCAGTACTTC.

This clone was seen more than once but under ten times. This sequence joins TRBV29-1 and TRBJ2-5, with D possibly TRBD1 on 6 matching bases. Trimming stripped 4 bases from V and 5 bases from J, with 20 bases between. Germline lookup yields CDR1 SQVTM and CDR2 ANQGSEA. The CDR3 is made up of 15 amino acids. The CDR3 nucleotides are TGCAGCGTTGCTGGGGGCGTCCCTTTTCGGGAGACCCAGTACTTC. Protein: CSVAGGVPFRETQYF.

The CDR3 bases are TGTGCCAGCAGCTTAGGGTCAGGGGGCTCCCTCGGGGAGCTGTTTTTT. Translation: CASSLGSGGSLGELFF. The chain couples TRBV11-2 to TRBJ2-2; 8 bases agree with TRBD1. The CDR3 spans 16 residues. V shed 1 base and J 7 bases; nucleotides not matched to a gene: 8. CDR1 and CDR2 (germline): SGHAT, FQNNGV.